The entry below gives a single T cell receptor beta chain sequence along with its context. What it recognizes is unknown. Several immunoSEQ 96-well plates shared each subset's DNA, each plate a replicate. TCRdb keeps only in-frame clones here, not all; method: immunoSEQ multiplex PCR. The table lists about 2.3 million clones, 92% of them singletons. The data were taken from a study of shared clonotypes between healthy human individuals. Study-wide results and caveats: Specimens sampled were limited to blood, with tissue repertoires likely differing. Generation probabilities of non-shared clonotypes were lower (relative to those shared by all four donors). When naive CD4 clonotypes were compared across several donors, 5% to 5.5% were shared.

This receptor was obtained from a man aged 18-30 years in good health. Some clones in this sample may be carry-over from other donors' samples. Sequencing was done on a sample of naive CD4+ T cells from PBMCs. The subset here: CD45RA+ positively selected.

CDR3 DNA: TGCGCCAGCAGCTGGGGGAAGCGTGCGGGGGAAGAGACCCAGTACTTC. This gives the protein CASSWGKRAGEETQYF. The rearrangement joins TRBV5-1 to TRBJ2-5; 7 positions match TRBD2. This CDR3 spans 16 amino acids. The germline V gene encodes CDR1 SGHRS and CDR2 YFSETQ. The J segment lost 3 bases and the V segment lost 3 bases, leaving 11 bases of the junction unmatched.